Below are 8 T cell receptor beta chains sequenced from a single sample in a study of identical twins. TCRdb processed the 5' RACE reads anew with MiXCR; each CDR3 protein has one entry. The sample comprises more than 1.5 million distinct CDR3 sequences, less than 35% of which are singletons, and 0.25% to 0.3% rests with the top ten. The sample consisted of cord blood. These receptors came from a newborn girl in good health.

This clonotype was recorded a few times. The chain uses TRBV5-1 and TRBJ2-7, with 7 bases fitting TRBD1. CDR3 length equals 18 residues. V gave up 0 bases and J gave up 3 bases; unmatched junction bases: 15. Germline CDR1 SGHRS, CDR2 YFSETQ. In DNA form, the CDR3 reads TGCGCCAGCAGCTTGGGGCTCCTCCGGGACAGCCGTTTCTACGAGCAGTACTTC. As protein: CASSLGLLRDSRFYEQYF.

In this sample, this clonotype turned up a few times. This chain connects TRBV9 to TRBJ2-7, with D tentatively TRBD2 (5 bases). The CDR3 runs 13 residues. The V gene's germline CDR1 is SGDLS and CDR2 YYNGEE. Trimming cost V 4 bases and J 6 bases, with 14 bases left between them. DNA of the CDR3: TGTGCCAGCAGCTTAGTAGATCGGGGCGAGCAGTACTTC. Translation: CASSLVDRGEQYF.

The chain is built from TRBV12-3 or TRBV12-4 and TRBJ2-1; 10 bases map to TRBD2. After removal of 5 bases from V and 4 bases from J, the junction contained 11 bases not matched to a gene. The CDR3 covers 17 residues. CDR3 sequence (DNA): TGTGCCAGCAGTCCCCGTCCTAGCGGGAGTCGTTACAATGAGCAGTTCTTC. Translation gives CASSPRPSGSRYNEQFF.

The genes are TRBV11-2 and TRBJ2-7; D remains ambiguous. Between the trimmed V and J ends, which lost 5 bases and 0 bases, there was a span of 11 bases. Germline loops: CDR1 SGHAT, CDR2 FQNNGV. This CDR3 has 14 residues. DNA for the CDR3: TGTGCCAGCAGCGCACTTATACTCTCCTACGAGCAGTACTTC. It translates to CASSALILSYEQYF. Drawing the rest from reference TRBV11-2 and TRBJ2-7, the complete variable domain is EAGVAQSPRYKIIEKRQSVAFWCNPISGHATLYWYQQILGQGPKLLIQFQNNGVVDDSQLPKDRFSAERLKGVDSTLKIQPAKLEDSAVYLCASSALILSYEQYFGPGTRLTVT.

The J gene is TRBJ2-1, the V gene TRBV29-1, with TRBD2 matching over 7 bases. The CDR3 covers 14 residues. Germline loops: CDR1 SQVTM, CDR2 ANQGSEA. Trimming removed 1 base from V and 6 bases from J; junction bases left unmatched: 6. The DNA of the CDR3 is TGCAGCGTTGAAGGCGGAGCGGGACTCAATGAGCAGTTCTTC. It encodes CSVEGGAGLNEQFF.

The chain carries TRBV5-1 and TRBJ2-1; D is unclear. The CDR3 has 14 amino acids. The germline V gene encodes CDR1 SGHRS and CDR2 YFSETQ. Trimming removed 0 bases at V and 4 bases at J, with 8 bases between. CDR3 sequence: CASSLAQLYNEQFF. In DNA form, the CDR3 reads TGCGCCAGCAGCTTGGCACAGCTGTACAATGAGCAGTTCTTC.

This clonotype was seen only a few times. The chain is built from TRBV28 and TRBJ2-7; TRBD2 aligns across 7 bases. This CDR3 spans 14 amino acids. After removal of 2 bases from V and 7 bases from J, the junction contained 8 bases not matched to a gene. Germline-derived CDR1 and CDR2 are MDHEN and SYDVKM. In nucleotides, the CDR3 is TGTGCCAGCAGTTTAGCCGGGACTACGGGGGAGCAGTACTTC. It is translated as CASSLAGTTGEQYF.

Remarks on this clonotype: The junction departs from germline at one end; a sequencing error may be responsible. The chain combines TRBV7-2 with TRBJ2-5; TRBD2 might be the D (6 bases). The CDR3 contains 16 residues. Germline loops: CDR1 SGHTA, CDR2 FQGNSA. This CDR3 is CANSLSGAGLQETQYF. CDR3 nucleotides: TGTGCCAACAGCTTAAGTGGAGCGGGTCTTCAAGAGACCCAGTACTTC.